This T cell receptor beta chain was identified in a study of control samples from healthy donors and cancer patients. Germline values: CDR1 SGHVS, CDR2 FNYEAQ. CDR3 size: 15 residues. The V end was cut by 1 base, the J end by 1 base, with 8 bases between. Sequencing used immunoSEQ multiplex PCR; TCRdb keeps in-frame clones, though not all of them. This repertoire shows 90,000 to 150,000 clones, around 92% found once; its top ten account for under 40%. This receptor was taken from a man in his forties or fifties in good health. The J gene is TRBJ1-5, the V gene TRBV7-6; D is perhaps TRBD1 (5 bases). The sequenced sample was blood. DNA for the CDR3: TGTGCCAGCAGCTTAGGGGGGGACAGCAATCAGCCCCAGCATTTT. This translates into CASSLGGDSNQPQHF.